This T cell receptor (beta chain) is from a study of cytomegalovirus exposure and HLA in healthy donors. Study-level findings and limits: Presence/absence analyses treated sequencing depth as roughly uniform across donors. The authors reported that TCR beta sequences could predict HLA-A and HLA-B alleles. These predictions were accurate for most subjects in the first cohort. A few chains linked to CMV were shown in vitro to be specific for CMV antigens. Later analysis associated a missense DCLRE1C variant with TCR beta V- and J-gene trimming.

This clone showed up just a few times. What it recognizes is unknown. The CDR3 is 15 amino acids. V gave up 3 bases and J gave up 6 bases, with 17 bases separating them. Germline-derived CDR1 and CDR2 are SGHDT and YYEEEE. This PCR relied on a set of 60 Vbeta primers and 13 Jbeta primers. Method: immunoSEQ multiplex PCR; TCRdb's copy keeps in-frame clones and lacks some. The data hold over 100,000 clones, with roughly 9.1% observed a single time. The source of this sequence is a man aged 40-49 years in good health and CMV-seropositive. Sequencing was performed on PBMCs. The chain carries TRBV5-6 and TRBJ2-3; D might be TRBD2 (6 bases). The CDR3 protein is CASSSGVTGRDTQYF. The CDR3 DNA reads as TGTGCCAGCAGCTCGGGGGTGACTGGCCGGGATACGCAGTATTTT. Variable domain in full (rest from reference TRBV5-6 and TRBJ2-3): DAGVTQSPTHLIKTRGQQVTLRCSPKSGHDTVSWYQQALGQGPQFIFQYYEEEERQRGNFPDRFSGHQFPNYSSELNVNALLLGDSALYLCASSSGVTGRDTQYFGPGTRLTVL.